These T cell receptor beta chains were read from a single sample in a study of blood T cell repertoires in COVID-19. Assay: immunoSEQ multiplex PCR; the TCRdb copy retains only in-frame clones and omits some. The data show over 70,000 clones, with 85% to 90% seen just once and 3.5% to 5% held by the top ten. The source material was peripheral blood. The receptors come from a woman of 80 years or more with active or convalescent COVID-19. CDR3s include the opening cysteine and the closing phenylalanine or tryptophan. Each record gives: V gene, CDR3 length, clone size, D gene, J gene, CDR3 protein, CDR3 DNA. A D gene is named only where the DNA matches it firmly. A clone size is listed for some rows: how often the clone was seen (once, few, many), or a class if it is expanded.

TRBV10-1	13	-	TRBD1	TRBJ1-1	CASSGQTNTEAFF	TGCGCCAGCTCGGGACAGACTAACACTGAAGCTTTCTTT
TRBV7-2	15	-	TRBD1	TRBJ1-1	CASNKATGGWTEAFF	TGTGCCAGCAACAAGGCGACAGGGGGCTGGACTGAAGCTTTCTTT
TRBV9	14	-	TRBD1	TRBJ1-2	CASSPDRVRSGYTF	TGTGCCAGCAGCCCTGACAGGGTTAGGAGTGGCTACACCTTC
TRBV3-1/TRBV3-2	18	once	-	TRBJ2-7	CASSQDGLGGADSYEQYF	TGTGCCAGCAGCCAAGATGGGTTAGGAGGGGCCGACTCCTACGAGCAGTACTTC
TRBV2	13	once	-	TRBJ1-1	CASTAGTATEAFF	TGTGCCAGCACCGCCGGGACTGCAACCGAAGCTTTCTTT
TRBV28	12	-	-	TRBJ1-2	CASSFRLYGYTF	TGTGCCAGCAGTTTTCGCCTATATGGCTACACCTTC
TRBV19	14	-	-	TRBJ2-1	CASSIGLVNDEQFF	TGTGCCAGTAGTATTGGTCTAGTTAACGATGAGCAGTTCTTC
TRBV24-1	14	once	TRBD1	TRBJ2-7	CATSPGTGSSEQYF	TGTGCCACCAGTCCCGGGACAGGGTCGAGCGAGCAGTACTTC
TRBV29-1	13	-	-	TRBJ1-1	CSVEATGVTEAFF	TGCAGCGTTGAGGCTACCGGGGTCACTGAAGCTTTCTTT
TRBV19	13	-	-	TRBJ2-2	CASSARDTGELFF	TGTGCCAGTAGTGCCCGGGACACCGGGGAGCTGTTTTTT
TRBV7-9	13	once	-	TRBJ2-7	CASSSGSTIEQYF	TGTGCCAGCAGTTCCGGGAGCACCATCGAGCAGTACTTC
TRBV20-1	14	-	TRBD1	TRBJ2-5	CSASKGAVIETQYF	TGCAGTGCTAGTAAGGGGGCGGTCATCGAGACCCAGTACTTC
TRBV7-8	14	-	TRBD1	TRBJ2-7	CASSRDRGPHEQYF	TGTGCCAGCAGCAGGGACAGGGGGCCTCACGAGCAGTACTTC
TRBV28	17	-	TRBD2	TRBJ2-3	CAGRISGRRKYTDTQYF	TGTGCCGGTCGAATTAGCGGGAGGAGAAAGTACACAGATACGCAGTATTTT
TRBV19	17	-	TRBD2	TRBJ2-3	CASSLQKTSGSWDTQYF	TGTGCCAGTAGTCTCCAAAAGACTAGCGGTTCCTGGGATACGCAGTATTTT
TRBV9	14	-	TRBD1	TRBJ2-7	CASSVSGQGYEQYF	TGTGCCAGCAGCGTAAGCGGACAGGGGTACGAGCAGTACTTC
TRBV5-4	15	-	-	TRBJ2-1	CASSLAVGLDGEQFF	TGTGCCAGCAGCTTGGCGGTTGGTCTAGACGGGGAGCAGTTCTTC
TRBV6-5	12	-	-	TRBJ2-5	CASSWGLGTQYF	TGTGCCAGCAGTTGGGGACTGGGGACCCAGTACTTC
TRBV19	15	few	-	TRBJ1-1	CASSFTGKWNTEAFF	TGTGCCAGTAGTTTTACAGGGAAGTGGAACACTGAAGCTTTCTTT
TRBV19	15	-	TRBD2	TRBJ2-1	CASSIVAGETHEQFF	TGTGCCAGTAGTATAGTGGCGGGAGAAACCCATGAGCAGTTCTTC
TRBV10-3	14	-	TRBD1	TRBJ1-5	CAIAGTGTRQPQHF	TGTGCCATCGCCGGGACAGGGACGCGACAGCCCCAGCATTTT
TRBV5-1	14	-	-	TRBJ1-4	CASNFGVGNEKLFF	TGCGCCAGCAATTTCGGTGTCGGGAATGAAAAACTGTTTTTT
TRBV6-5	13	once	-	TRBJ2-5	CASSYPGSETQYF	TGTGCCAGCAGTTACCCGGGGTCTGAGACCCAGTACTTC
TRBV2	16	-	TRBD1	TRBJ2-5	CASRVGGAGGGETQYF	TGTGCCAGCAGGGTCGGTGGGGCAGGGGGCGGTGAGACCCAGTACTTC
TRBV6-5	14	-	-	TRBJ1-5	CASSFHGENQPQHF	TGTGCCAGCAGTTTCCACGGGGAGAATCAGCCCCAGCATTTT
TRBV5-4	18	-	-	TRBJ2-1	CASSSQESWAISYNEQFF	TGTGCCAGCAGCTCCCAAGAATCTTGGGCCATCTCCTACAATGAGCAGTTCTTC
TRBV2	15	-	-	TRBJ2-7	CASSTQTESSYEQYF	TGTGCCAGCAGTACACAGACAGAGAGCTCCTACGAGCAGTACTTC
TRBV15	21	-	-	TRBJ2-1	CATSRESALRPDSPFRDEQFF	TGTGCCACCAGCAGAGAGTCGGCTCTTCGGCCGGACAGTCCCTTTAGGGATGAGCAGTTCTTC
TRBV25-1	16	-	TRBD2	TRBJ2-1	CASSSPTSGSNNEQFF	TGTGCCAGCAGTTCACCGACTAGCGGGAGTAACAATGAGCAGTTCTTC
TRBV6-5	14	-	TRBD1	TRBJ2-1	CATEDRGIGTEQFF	TGTGCCACCGAGGACAGGGGGATTGGGACTGAGCAGTTCTTC
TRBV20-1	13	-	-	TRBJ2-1	CSASVSSYNEQFF	TGCAGTGCTAGTGTTAGCTCCTACAATGAGCAGTTCTTC
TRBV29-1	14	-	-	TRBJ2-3	CSVERREKTDTQYF	TGCAGCGTTGAGAGGAGGGAGAAGACAGATACGCAGTATTTT
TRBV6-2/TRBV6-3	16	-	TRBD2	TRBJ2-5	CASSIPSGRFPETQYF	TGTGCCAGCAGTATCCCTAGCGGGAGATTCCCCGAGACCCAGTACTTC
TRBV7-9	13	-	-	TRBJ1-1	CASSSAGRDTAFF	TGTGCCAGCAGCTCCGCGGGTAGGGATACGGCTTTCTTT
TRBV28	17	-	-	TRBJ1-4	CASSLPTGGGFNEKLFF	TGTGCCAGCAGTTTGCCCACGGGTGGGGGGTTTAATGAAAAACTGTTTTTT
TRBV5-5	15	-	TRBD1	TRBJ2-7	CASSRRDRQPYEQYF	TGTGCCAGCAGCCGACGGGACAGGCAGCCCTACGAGCAGTACTTC
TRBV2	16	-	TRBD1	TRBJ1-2	CASTRDRGVDGDGYTF	TGTGCCAGCACCCGGGACAGGGGTGTAGATGGGGATGGCTACACCTTC
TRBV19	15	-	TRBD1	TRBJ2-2	CASSRQGGGTGELFF	TGTGCCAGTAGTAGACAGGGTGGTGGCACCGGGGAGCTGTTTTTT
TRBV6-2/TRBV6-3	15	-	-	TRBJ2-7	CASSYTGSRSYEQYF	TGTGCCAGCAGTTACACAGGTTCCAGATCCTACGAGCAGTACTTC
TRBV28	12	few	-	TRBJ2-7	CASGGRGYEQYF	TGTGCCAGCGGGGGCCGGGGATACGAGCAGTACTTC
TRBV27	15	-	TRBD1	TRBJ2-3	CASITRDRGLDTQYF	TGTGCCAGCATCACCCGGGACAGGGGTTTAGATACGCAGTATTTT
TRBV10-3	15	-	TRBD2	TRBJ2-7	CAISFGTSDSYEQYF	TGTGCCATCAGTTTTGGGACTAGCGACTCCTACGAGCAGTACTTC
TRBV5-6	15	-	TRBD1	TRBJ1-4	CASSLGQGRDEKLFF	TGTGCCAGCAGCTTGGGACAGGGTCGGGATGAAAAACTGTTTTTT
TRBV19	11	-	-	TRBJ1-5	CASSSGQPQHF	TGTGCCAGTAGTAGCGGCCAGCCCCAGCATTTT
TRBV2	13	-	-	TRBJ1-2	CASSREEEMGYTF	TGTGCCAGCAGCCGAGAGGAGGAAATGGGCTACACCTTC
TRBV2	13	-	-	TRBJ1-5	CASSINFRQPQHF	TGTGCCAGCAGCATAAATTTTCGGCAGCCCCAGCATTTT
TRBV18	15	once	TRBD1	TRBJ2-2	CASSKTGGGTGELFF	TGTGCCAGCTCGAAGACAGGGGGAGGCACCGGGGAGCTGTTTTTT
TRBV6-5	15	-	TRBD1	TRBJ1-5	CASSRQGSDNQPQHF	TGTGCCAGCAGCCGACAGGGCAGTGACAATCAGCCCCAGCATTTT
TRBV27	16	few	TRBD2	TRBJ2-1	CASSERLAGGYNEQFF	TGTGCCAGCAGTGAAAGACTAGCGGGTGGCTACAATGAGCAGTTCTTC